This TCR beta chain was observed in a study of cytomegalovirus exposure and HLA in healthy donors (dated by TCRdb to between 2016 and 2019). With respect to the entire study: According to an earlier analysis of a few hundred of the donors, 150 million to 200 million T cells yielded 120 million or so unique TCR beta sequences and 276 Gb of sequence data. Rather than using new phenotypic data, the later analysis identified candidate immune exposures from TCR beta sequences and from how often those sequences occurred across donors. A later genetic analysis took genome-wide SNP genotypes for about 55% of the roughly 700 donors and used that subset as a discovery cohort. An early release that covered 640 HLA-typed donors contained approximately 300 gigabases of sequencing data and tens of millions of unique TCR sequences. Class I and class II HLA loci were covered by the typing at four-digit resolution. The study was designed to test whether signatures of past pathogen exposure could be identified by cataloging public T cell receptors. To predict cytomegalovirus infection status, the study brought together high-throughput TCR immunosequencing, statistical association of individual TCRs with disease status, and machine learning. Five DR-DQ haplotypes were handled as single units for association and clustering, since linkage in the cohort was strong. The study used immunosequencing to profile the T cell repertoires of 670 or so subjects and linked those repertoires to cytomegalovirus serostatus. Typing coverage varied by locus: about 629-630 donors for A, B, C, DRB1 and DQB1; some 520 for DQA1; 600 to 610 for DPA1; some 470 for DPB1. Among around 400 genotyped donors of the cohort, an average of roughly 230,000 unique TCR beta nucleotide sequences was sequenced per donor, of which about 18% were non-productive. A later analysis re-examined previously published TCR beta repertoires from several hundred donors and added high-resolution HLA genotyping to investigate patterns of TCR occurrence. Besides the first cohort of roughly 640 subjects, a separate validation cohort made up of roughly 120 different subjects was used. All discovery cohort repertoires had been generated on a single sequencing platform. Alongside the repertoire data, information on donor age, sex, ethnicity and CMV serostatus was compiled. Among the roughly 390 genotyped donors, around 81% belonged to the genetic ancestry cluster associated with self-reported Caucasian donors. An earlier analysis of approximately 640 of the donors applied high-throughput TCR beta sequencing to assess whether each TCR beta V gene segment acted as functional or pseudogenic.

Points the paper makes about the study in general: In a later analysis, TCR association rates were found to vary across HLA loci, with the most associated TCRs seen for DRB1 alleles and the fewest for HLA-C alleles. Linkage disequilibrium might explain the correlated functional status among segregating V segments, but an unknown experimental factor could not be excluded. This cohort had only TCR beta chains sequenced, and the lack of alpha or paired-chain data limited which features could be detected. Sequencing depth was assumed to be roughly uniform across donors in the presence/absence analyses, though that assumption may not hold. In a later analysis, HLA-associated TCR beta chains showed more clonal expansion and lower generation probabilities than non-associated chains that were equally common. The authors suggested that the approach could potentially be extended to other disease states and immunological phenotypes. An association between a missense DCLRE1C variant and V-gene and J-gene trimming of TCR beta chains was found in a later genetic analysis and replicated in an independent cohort. Because HLA typing was unavailable for some donors at each locus, only the typed subset was used in association tests. The classifier was reported to diagnose cytomegalovirus status with high specificity and sensitivity in both the original cohort and the validation cohort. Most TCR sequences were seen in very few donors, while some public TCRs were found in many individuals. In the study, approximately 160 TCR beta chains were listed as associated with cytomegalovirus. Specific HLA alleles were associated with 16,951 TCR beta sequences at a false discovery rate of 0.05 in a later analysis. According to a later analysis, parvovirus B19, influenza, CMV and Epstein-Barr virus appeared linked to several top co-occurrence clusters. In vitro tests confirmed that three of the cytomegalovirus-associated TCR beta chains recognize cytomegalovirus antigens. A further reported finding was that TCR beta sequences accurately predicted the HLA-A and HLA-B alleles for most subjects in the first cohort. Compared with the approximately 670-donor mean, donors in an Asian-associated ancestry cluster had fewer N-insertions in productive TCRs, according to a later genetic analysis. Broadly in line with IMGT annotations, most TCR beta V segments showed up in productive rearrangements about 87% or about 30% of the time in an earlier analysis of 587 of the donors. When HLA alleles, especially DR and DQ, strongly co-occurred, TCR associations were difficult to assign to individual alleles. The only immune exposure information available for the cohort was CMV serostatus. Most CMV-associated TCR beta chains appeared to be HLA-restricted in a later analysis, and the HLA associations seemed to be driven largely by CMV exposure. Approximately 16 rarely observed V segments, including chromosome 9 orphons, were excluded from the earlier analysis of about 600 of the donors because counts were too low. The sequencing pipeline was judged likely to have produced a cluster of highly shared sequence variants as a technical artifact.

Libraries were prepared through the immunoSEQ multiplex PCR assay. The multiplex PCR relied on a mix of 60 forward primers for TCR Vbeta segments and 13 reverse primers for TCR Jbeta segments. Amplification of the CDR3 region of rearranged TCR beta genes was performed with a multiplex PCR assay on genomic DNA. Amplified TCR beta libraries were sequenced as 87-base-pair reads on the Illumina HiSeq System. The paper's data handling went like this. Across the roughly 700 repertoires, a later analysis counted approximately 83 million unique TCR beta chains, some 11 million of which were shared by at least two donors. A nearest-neighbor algorithm error-corrected the raw reads and collapsed the reads into unique sequences, merging closely related sequences to remove PCR and sequencing errors. To assign V, D and J gene segments, CDR3 sequences were aligned to IMGT reference sequences. For a sequence to be retained, at least a six-nucleotide match to both a V gene segment and a J gene segment was required. Rearrangements were called productive when the CDR3 lacked stop codons and stayed in frame with V and J; all others were non-productive. CDR3 was defined according to IMGT convention as the region running from the second conserved V-encoded cysteine to the conserved J-encoded phenylalanine. The earlier analysis of roughly 590 of the donors excluded any sequence lacking an unambiguous match to a single V gene segment. An earlier analysis of fewer than 750 of the donors classified V segments as functional when productive rearrangements were above 56.7% and as segregating when the standard deviation between donors was above 5%. A statistical classification framework was developed to diagnose cytomegalovirus status using the catalog of TCR beta chain sequences. In a later analysis, V and J genes were assigned by comparing TCR nucleotide sequences against IMGT/GENE-DB human TR gene sequences. Using the TCRdist pipeline, a later analysis assigned CDR3 sequences along with most-parsimonious VDJ recombination scenarios. In a later analysis, each TCR beta chain was defined by its CDR3 amino acid sequence together with its V-gene family, and reads without a unique V-gene family were excluded. As a way to deal with suspected cross-contamination and a sequencing artifact, a later analysis dropped roughly 620 nucleotide sequences that were highly shared and had low generation probability. A later analysis calculated a clonal expansion index for each public chain from normalized within-repertoire ranks of inferred template counts. In a later analysis, generation probabilities were computed with a VDJ recombination model fitted to out-of-frame rearrangements, and the resulting probabilities were checked against IGoR. In a later analysis, TCR-TCR, TCR-HLA and TCR-CMV co-occurrence was scored with hypergeometric tests, and a repertoire-size bias correction was applied to TCR pairs. To estimate false discovery rates, a later analysis permuted the HLA or CMV assignments 20 times. In a later analysis, co-occurring TCRs were grouped using DBSCAN, and TCRdist sequence similarity was added for clustering within HLA-allele-positive subsets. Repertoires with fewer than 30,000 or more than 120,000 public chains were left out of co-occurrence clustering, as were roughly five repertoires with anomalous nucleotide sharing. TCRdb mirrors the immuneACCESS table, restricted to in-frame sequences. Some clones are absent from its copies; in checked studies, under half trace to an unresolved V gene, and the reason for the others is unknown. The DNA was the basis for D and trimming; V, J and clone size are from that table. For this sample the table gives over 150,000 clones, of which 70% to 85% were detected only once. The ten largest clones capture 3.7% of the sample.

On this clone: Its target antigen remains unknown. Within one base of it there is no much larger clone, and no base qualities were kept.

The cohort was made up of 500 to 800 healthy bone marrow donors. At the time of sampling, every cohort member was nominally healthy, though immune exposures that went unrecorded were likely present. The donor tested CMV seropositive, placing the donor among the 250 to 350 seropositive members of the cohort. A peripheral blood sample was collected from each donor, and TCR beta sequencing was performed on peripheral blood mononuclear cells. Genomic DNA extraction from the blood cell samples was performed with the Qiagen DNeasy Blood Extraction Kit. The sequence derives from a man aged 25-40 years in good health and CMV-seropositive. Specimen: PBMCs.

The CDR3 loop reads CASSEETEYGYTF. The DNA sequence is given as TGTGCCAGCAGTGAAGAGACAGAATATGGCTACACCTTC. The V and J segments used are TRBV6-1 and TRBJ1-2; a weak D assignment points to TRBD1 (5 bases agree). Spanning cysteine to phenylalanine, the CDR3 consists of 13 amino acids. The sequence is cut down to CDR3 DNA, 39 bases in frame from base 1. At the junction V is shortened by 1 base and J by 5 bases, with 8 bases in between. Based on the germline V gene, the CDR1 and CDR2 sequences are MNHNS and SASEGT.